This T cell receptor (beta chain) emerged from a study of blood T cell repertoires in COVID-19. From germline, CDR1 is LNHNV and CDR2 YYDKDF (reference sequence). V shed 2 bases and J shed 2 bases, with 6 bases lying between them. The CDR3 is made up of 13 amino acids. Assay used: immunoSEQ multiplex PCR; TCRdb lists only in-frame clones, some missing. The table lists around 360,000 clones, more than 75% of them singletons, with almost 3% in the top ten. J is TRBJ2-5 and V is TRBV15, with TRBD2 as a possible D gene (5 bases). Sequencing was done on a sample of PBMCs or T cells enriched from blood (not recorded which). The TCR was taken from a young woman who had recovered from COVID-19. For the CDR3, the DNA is TGTGCCACCAGCAGAAGGGAGCAAGAGACCCAGTACTTC. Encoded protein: CATSRREQETQYF.